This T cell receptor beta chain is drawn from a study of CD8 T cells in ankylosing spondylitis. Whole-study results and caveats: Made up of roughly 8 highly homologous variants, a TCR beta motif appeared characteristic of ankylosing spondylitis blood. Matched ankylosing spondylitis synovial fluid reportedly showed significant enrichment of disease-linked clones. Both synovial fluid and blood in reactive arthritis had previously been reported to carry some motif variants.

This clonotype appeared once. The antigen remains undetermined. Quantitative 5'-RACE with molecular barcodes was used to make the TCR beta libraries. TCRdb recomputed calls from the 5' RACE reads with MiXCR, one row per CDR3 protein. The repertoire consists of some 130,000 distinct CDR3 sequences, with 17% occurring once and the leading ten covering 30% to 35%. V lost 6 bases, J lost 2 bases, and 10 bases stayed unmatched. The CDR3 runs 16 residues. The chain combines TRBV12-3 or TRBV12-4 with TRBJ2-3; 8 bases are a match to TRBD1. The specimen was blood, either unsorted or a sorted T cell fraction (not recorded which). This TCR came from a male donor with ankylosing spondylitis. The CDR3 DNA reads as TGTGCCAGCAGCGGTCTGGGACAGGTATTCACAGATACGCAGTATTTT. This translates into CASSGLGQVFTDTQYF.